The present T cell receptor beta chain was sequenced within a study of shared T cell receptors in the human thymus. Germline CDR1 and CDR2: MNHNY and SVGAGI (reference sequence). V gave up 6 bases and J gave up 5 bases; unmatched junction bases: 7. The CDR3 is 15 residues long. Here immunoSEQ multiplex PCR was the method, and the copy in TCRdb shows in-frame clones only, minus some. The sample contains some 700,000 clones, around 87% of which appear only once. This sample was shared with a second study, whose subject was human thymus T cells.

The rearrangement links TRBV6-6 to TRBJ1-3; 10 positions agree with TRBD1. The sequenced sample was thymocytes. The receptor was derived from a boy younger than two with a congenital heart defect. The CDR3 is CASREGQGSRNTIYF. CDR3 DNA: TGTGCCAGCAGGGAGGGACAGGGGAGTAGAAACACCATATATTTT.